A single sample is the source of the 27 T cell receptor beta chains below, sequenced in a study of cytomegalovirus exposure and HLA in healthy donors. Amplification used 60 Vbeta primers and 13 Jbeta primers. Data came from immunoSEQ multiplex PCR; TCRdb stores just in-frame clones and leaves some out. The data show roughly 120,000 clones, around 78% seen once. Input material: PBMCs. These TCRs come from a man aged 35 to 55 in good health and CMV-seronegative.

This chain uses TRBV12-5 with TRBJ2-1, with D perhaps TRBD1 (5 bases). This CDR3 is 13 amino acids long. CDR1 is LGHNT and CDR2 is FRNRAP in the germline V gene. Trimming removed 3 bases at V and 8 bases at J, with 11 bases between. The CDR3, as DNA: TGTGCTAGTGGTTTCGCGGCAGGGTATGAGCAGTTCTTC. Translated, it gives CASGFAAGYEQFF.

CDR3 DNA: TGTGCCAGCAGTTTTGGCGGGGGGGCCGCCGGGGAGCTGTTTTTT. This encodes CASSFGGGAAGELFF. The chain is built from TRBV27 and TRBJ2-2, with 9 nucleotides matching TRBD2. There are 15 residues in the CDR3. Trimming removed 3 bases from V and 6 bases from J; junction bases left unmatched: 5. The germline V gene encodes CDR1 MNHEY and CDR2 SMNVEV (reference sequence).

This clone was seen more than once but under ten times. J is TRBJ1-5 and V is TRBV2; TRBD1 matches at 12 bases. Trimming at V came to 7 bases and at J to 5 bases, leaving 9 bases not matched to a gene. This CDR3 has 16 amino acids. Germline CDR1 SNHLY, CDR2 FYNNEI. The CDR3 reads CASNKEGQGAYQPQHF. CDR3 in DNA: TGTGCCAGCAATAAAGAGGGACAGGGGGCCTATCAGCCCCAGCATTTT.

V is TRBV25-1 and J is TRBJ2-1; 9 bases agree with TRBD2. This CDR3 region has 14 residues. From germline, CDR1 is MGHDK and CDR2 SYGVNS. Trimming took 9 bases from V and 3 from J; bases not matched to a gene: 6. CDR3 loop: CASTSGGIYNEQFF. The CDR3, as DNA: TGTGCCAGTACCAGCGGGGGGATCTACAATGAGCAGTTCTTC.

The genes are TRBV29-1 and TRBJ2-7, with 10 bases aligning to TRBD2. Germline V CDR1 and CDR2: SQVTM, ANQGSEA. After removal of 2 bases from V and 2 bases from J, the junction contained 6 bases not matched to a gene. This CDR3 is 15 amino acids long. In DNA form, the CDR3 reads TGCAGCGTTGAATCTCTAGCGGGGGCGACCTACGAGCAGTACTTC. It yields the protein CSVESLAGATYEQYF.

The V and J genes are TRBV2 and TRBJ1-2; a possible D gene is TRBD1 (5 bases). Germline CDR1 is SNHLY and CDR2 is FYNNEI. The CDR3 has 15 residues. V was cut by 6 bases and J by 5 bases, with 19 bases left in between. DNA for the CDR3: TGTGCCAGCAGCGTCAGCCGACAGACCCTTTATGGCTACACCTTC. Its translation: CASSVSRQTLYGYTF.

The chain couples TRBV25-1 to TRBJ2-5; D is possibly TRBD1 (6 bases). This CDR3 contains 13 residues. Germline loops: CDR1 MGHDK, CDR2 SYGVNS. Trimming removed 6 bases from V and 5 bases from J, with 13 bases in between. CDR3 sequence (DNA): TGTGCCAGCAGAACCGGCCAGGGGGAGACCCAGTACTTC. It translates to CASRTGQGETQYF.

V usage is TRBV5-1 and J usage is TRBJ1-3, with D possibly matching TRBD1 (6 bases). The CDR3 is made up of 15 amino acids. V was pared by 5 bases and J by 1 base, with 13 bases between. Germline-derived CDR1 and CDR2 are SGHRS and YFSETQ. The CDR3, as DNA: TGCGCCAGCAGTTCGGACAGCTCGTCTGGAAACACCATATATTTT. Translating gives CASSSDSSSGNTIYF.

This clone was detected a few times. The rearrangement joins TRBV19 to TRBJ1-2; TRBD1 might be the D (5 bases). Trimming stripped 3 bases from V and 2 bases from J, with 10 bases between. Germline CDR1 LNHDA, CDR2 SQIVND (reference sequence). The CDR3 is 14 residues long. The CDR3 loop reads CASSIRGTNYGYTF. DNA of the CDR3: TGTGCCAGTAGTATTAGGGGCACAAACTATGGCTACACCTTC.

The rearrangement links TRBV5-1 to TRBJ2-1, with 11 bases aligning to TRBD1. Losses at the gene ends were 5 bases for V and 6 bases for J; bases not matched to a gene: 16. Per germline, CDR1 SGHRS and CDR2 YFSETQ. The CDR3 runs to 18 residues. Here the CDR3 DNA reads TGCGCCAGCAGGGATGCCTCCATCGGACAGGGGGCGCCCAATGAGCAGTTCTTC. It codes for CASRDASIGQGAPNEQFF.

The rearrangement joins TRBV7-9 to TRBJ1-2, with D possibly TRBD1 on 6 matching bases. Germline V gene lookup returns CDR1 SEHNR and CDR2 FQNEAQ (reference sequence). The CDR3 has 12 residues. Trimming left V 5 bases short and J 8 bases short, with 12 bases between. Written as DNA, the CDR3 is TGTGCCAGCAGCCCGGACAGAGAGGGCTACACCTTC. Translation: CASSPDREGYTF. The full variable domain, rest sourced from reference TRBV7-9 and TRBJ1-2, is DTGVSQNPRHKITKRGQNVTFRCDPISEHNRLYWYRQTLGQGPEFLTYFQNEAQLEKSRLLSDRFSAERPKGSFSTLEIQRTEQGDSAMYLCASSPDREGYTFGSGTRLTVV.

CDR3 nucleotides: TGTGCCAGCAGCAGACTCCGGGCCGGGGAGCTGTTTTTT. This sequence encodes CASSRLRAGELFF. V gene TRBV11-1 combines with J gene TRBJ2-2; D is undetermined. From germline, CDR1 is SGHAT and CDR2 FQDESV (reference sequence). CDR3 length: 13 amino acids. Trimming cost V 5 bases and J 6 bases, with 10 bases left between them. The full variable domain, rest sourced from reference TRBV11-1 and TRBJ2-2, is EAEVAQSPRYKITEKSQAVAFWCDPISGHATLYWYRQILGQGPELLVQFQDESVVDDSQLPKDRFSAERLKGVDSTLKIQPAELGDSAMYLCASSRLRAGELFFGEGSRLTVL.

This chain connects TRBV18 to TRBJ1-2; perhaps TRBD1 as D (5 bases). Germline loops: CDR1 KGHSH, CDR2 LQKENI. This CDR3 contains 15 residues. V dropped 0 bases and J dropped 5 bases, with 13 bases sitting between them. The CDR3 DNA sequence: TGTGCCAGCTCACCACCGGAGGGGAACTTTTATGGCTACACCTTC. It codes for CASSPPEGNFYGYTF.

The V and J genes are TRBV6-5 and TRBJ1-2, with D tentatively TRBD1 (6 bases). CDR1 MNHEY and CDR2 SVGAGI come from the germline V gene. Deletions cut 5 bases from V and 8 bases from J, with 15 bases between. The CDR3 totals 13 residues. CDR3: CASSPTRTAGYTF. CDR3 bases: TGTGCCAGCAGTCCGACCCGGACAGCGGGCTACACCTTC.

The chain joins TRBV7-2 to TRBJ2-7; TRBD1 agrees at 7 bases. The germline V gene has CDR1 SGHTA and CDR2 FQGNSA. Trimming cost V 0 bases and J 10 bases; bases outside gene matches: 3. This CDR3 contains 12 residues. CDR3 nucleotide sequence: TGTGCCAGCAGCTTAGCGCTAGGGGGCCAGTACTTC. This translates into CASSLALGGQYF.

This chain links TRBV4-2 with TRBJ1-5, with D perhaps TRBD1 (5 bases). From germline, CDR1 is LGHNA and CDR2 YNFKEQ. V was shortened by 1 base and J by 4 bases, with 11 bases between the two germline ends. The CDR3 is 15 amino acids. DNA of the CDR3: TGTGCCAGCAGCCAAGGTGCCAGGGCAAATCAGCCCCAGCATTTT. This gives the protein CASSQGARANQPQHF.

This chain connects TRBV29-1 to TRBJ1-2; 8 nucleotides line up with TRBD1. Germline loops: CDR1 SQVTM, CDR2 ANQGSEA. There are 12 residues in the CDR3. V dropped 2 bases and J dropped 8; count of bases not matched to a gene: 4. CDR3 bases: TGCAGCGTTGAACAGGGGGCGCGAGGCTACACCTTC. Translation gives CSVEQGARGYTF. Full variable domain (remainder filled in from reference TRBV29-1 and TRBJ1-2): SAVISQKPSRDICQRGTSLTIQCQVDSQVTMMFWYRQQPGQSLTLIATANQGSEATYESGFVIDKFPISRPNLTFSTLTVSNMSPEDSSIYLCSVEQGARGYTFGSGTRLTVV.

This clone has only a few counts. The chain links TRBV11-2 to TRBJ2-1, with 8 bases that match TRBD1. Germline V gene data show CDR1 as SGHAT and CDR2 as FQNNGV. The CDR3 has 16 residues. V gave up 5 bases and J gave up 1 base; unmatched junction bases: 7. The CDR3 is CASSKRTGRSYNEQFF. As DNA, the CDR3 is TGTGCCAGCAGCAAACGGACAGGGAGGTCCTACAATGAGCAGTTCTTC.

The chain has TRBV18 and TRBJ1-6; TRBD1 matches at 10 bases. The CDR3 loop spans 18 amino acids. CDR1 and CDR2 (germline): KGHSH, LQKENI. After removal of 2 bases from V and 9 bases from J, the junction contained 13 bases not matched to a gene. CDR3: CASSPIGTGANSVSPLHF. The CDR3 DNA reads TGTGCCAGCTCACCAATCGGGACAGGGGCGAACTCTGTTTCACCCCTCCACTTT. The full variable domain, completed using reference TRBV18 and TRBJ1-6, is NAGVMQNPRHLVRRRGQEARLRCSPMKGHSHVYWYRQLPEEGLKFMVYLQKENIIDESGMPKERFSAEFPKEGPSILRIQQVVRGDSAAYFCASSPIGTGANSVSPLHFGNGTRLTVT.

This clone occurred once. The chain uses TRBV2 and TRBJ2-5, with TRBD2 as a possible D gene (6 bases). The end of the DNA fits TRBJ2-7 better, so the J call may be wrong. The CDR3 has 13 amino acids. The germline CDR1 and CDR2 sequences are SNHLY and FYNNEI. CDR3 loop: CASAGTEGYEQYF. In DNA form, the CDR3 reads TGTGCCAGCGCCGGGACTGAGGGCTACGAGCAGTACTTC.

The J gene is TRBJ2-7, the V gene TRBV10-3; TRBD2 matches 7 bases. This CDR3 contains 13 residues. V lost 4 bases to trimming and J lost 6 bases; unmatched junction nucleotides: 6. The germline gives CDR1 ENHRY, CDR2 SYGVKD. In DNA form, the CDR3 reads TGTGCCATCAGTGGACTAGCTAATTCCGAGCAGTACTTC. This translates into CAISGLANSEQYF.

This clone was detected a few times. CDR3 nucleotide sequence: TGCGCCAGCAGCCAAGAAGGGGAGGTAGCAGGGGCCAACGTCCTGACTTTC. Its translation: CASSQEGEVAGANVLTF. This chain joins TRBV4-3 and TRBJ2-6; D is possibly TRBD2 (6 bases). The CDR3 covers 17 residues. The germline V gene has CDR1 LGHNA and CDR2 YSLEER. The V end was cut by 0 bases, the J end by 4 bases, with 13 bases between.

This chain uses TRBV7-8 with TRBJ1-1, with 7 bases lining up with TRBD1. The CDR3 contains 15 residues. Germline CDR1 SGHVS, CDR2 FQNEAQ. V lost 4 bases to trimming and J lost 11 bases; unmatched junction nucleotides: 16. CDR3 amino acids: CASSSTPGQRVIAFF. In nucleotides, the CDR3 is TGTGCCAGCAGCTCTACGCCGGGACAGCGAGTGATTGCTTTCTTT.

This sequence joins TRBV29-1 and TRBJ2-5; TRBD2 agrees at 12 bases. V shed 7 bases, J shed 10 bases, and the junction held 13 bases outside the gene matches. Germline assignment: CDR1 SQVTM and CDR2 ANQGSEA. CDR3 length: 14 residues. CDR3 in amino acids: CSAQPTSGGRGQYF. CDR3 bases: TGCAGCGCCCAACCCACTAGCGGGGGGAGAGGCCAGTACTTC.

V is TRBV15 and J is TRBJ1-3, with D possibly TRBD1 on 5 matching bases. The CDR3 totals 17 residues. CDR1 is LNHNV and CDR2 is YYDKDF in the germline V gene (reference sequence). V lost 2 bases to trimming and J lost 4 bases, with 18 bases between them. This CDR3 reads CATSRSTGTGDGNTIYF. The CDR3 nucleotides are TGTGCCACCAGCAGATCAACCGGGACGGGGGACGGAAACACCATATATTTT.

Turning to this clone: The germline gene is not matched at one end of the junction; a read error may be the cause. The gene calls are TRBV7-7 and TRBJ2-2; 9 bases fit TRBD1. The germline CDR1 and CDR2 sequences are SSHAT and FNYEAQ (reference sequence). The CDR3 spans 14 residues. The CDR3 DNA sequence: TGTGCTAGCAGGAGGGACAGGGATATCGGGGAGCTGTTTTTT. This translates into CASRRDRDIGELFF.

This chain joins TRBV7-3 and TRBJ1-2; D unresolved. This CDR3 is 13 amino acids long. V shed 5 bases and J shed 4 bases, with 11 bases lying between them. Germline V lookup: CDR1 SGHTA, CDR2 FQGTGA. The DNA for the CDR3 is TGTGCCAGCAGCCGGGAGGATGGCTATGGCTACACCTTC. Translating gives CASSREDGYGYTF. The variable domain in full, completed from reference TRBV7-3 and TRBJ1-2, reads GAGVSQTPSNKVTEKGKYVELRCDPISGHTALYWYRQSLGQGPEFLIYFQGTGAADDSGLPNDRFFAVRPEGSVSTLKIQRTERGDSAVYLCASSREDGYGYTFGSGTRLTVV.